This TCR beta chain was found in a study of cytomegalovirus exposure and HLA in healthy donors. Study observations and caveats: There were a few CMV-associated chains whose specificity for CMV antigens was confirmed in vitro.

In regard to this clone: Its antigen remains unidentified.

V was clipped by 5 bases and J by 0 bases; unmatched bases: 13. Germline V gene sequence: CDR1 MNHEY, CDR2 SMNVEV (reference sequence). The CDR3 is 18 residues long. TCRdb's table, derived via immunoSEQ multiplex PCR, lists solely in-frame clones and lacks some. Of about 160,000 clones detected, over 85% appear once; the ten largest clones hold roughly 4.2%. The chain is built from TRBV27 and TRBJ2-3, with 8 nucleotides matching TRBD1. The specimen was PBMCs. The clonotype originates from a man younger than 35 in good health and CMV-seropositive. CDR3 sequence (DNA): TGTGCCAGCAGTCCCGAGGGACAGGCTATCGCTAGCACAGATACGCAGTATTTT. It translates to CASSPEGQAIASTDTQYF.